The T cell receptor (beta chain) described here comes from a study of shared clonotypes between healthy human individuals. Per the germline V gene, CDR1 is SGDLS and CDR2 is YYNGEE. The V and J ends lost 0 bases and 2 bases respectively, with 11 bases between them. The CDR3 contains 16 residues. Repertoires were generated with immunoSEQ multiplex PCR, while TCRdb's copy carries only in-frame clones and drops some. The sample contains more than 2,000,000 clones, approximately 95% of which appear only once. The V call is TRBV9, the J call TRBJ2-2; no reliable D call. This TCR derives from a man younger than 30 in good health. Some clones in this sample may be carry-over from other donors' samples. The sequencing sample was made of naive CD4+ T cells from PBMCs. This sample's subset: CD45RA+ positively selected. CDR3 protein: CASSVAGRLNTGELFF. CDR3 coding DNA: TGTGCCAGCAGCGTAGCGGGCAGACTTAACACCGGGGAGCTGTTTTTT. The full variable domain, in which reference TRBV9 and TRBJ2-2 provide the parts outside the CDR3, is DSGVTQTPKHLITATGQRVTLRCSPRSGDLSVYWYQQSLDQGLQFLIQYYNGEERAKGNILERFSAQQFPDLHSELNLSSLELGDSALYFCASSVAGRLNTGELFFGEGSRLTVL.